This T cell receptor (beta chain) was identified during a study of response to subunit inactivated influenza vaccine. Trimming removed 1 base from V and 7 bases from J; junction bases left unmatched: 12. The CDR3 has 16 amino acids. CDR1 and CDR2 from the germline V gene are LGHDT and YNNKEL (reference sequence). MiXCR, applied by TCRdb to the RT-PCR reads, yields one record per CDR3 protein. The sample yields hundreds of thousands of distinct CDR3 sequences, about a fifth seen once. This sequence joins TRBV3-1 and TRBJ1-1; TRBD1 matches at 7 bases. Sequenced here: PBMCs from blood, sampled more than 4 days after vaccination. The sequence derives from a man aged 50-59 years who received an inactivated influenza vaccine. The CDR3 reads CASSQARAGQPIEAFF. Written as DNA, the CDR3 is TGTGCCAGCAGCCAAGCCCGGGCGGGACAGCCAATTGAAGCTTTCTTT.